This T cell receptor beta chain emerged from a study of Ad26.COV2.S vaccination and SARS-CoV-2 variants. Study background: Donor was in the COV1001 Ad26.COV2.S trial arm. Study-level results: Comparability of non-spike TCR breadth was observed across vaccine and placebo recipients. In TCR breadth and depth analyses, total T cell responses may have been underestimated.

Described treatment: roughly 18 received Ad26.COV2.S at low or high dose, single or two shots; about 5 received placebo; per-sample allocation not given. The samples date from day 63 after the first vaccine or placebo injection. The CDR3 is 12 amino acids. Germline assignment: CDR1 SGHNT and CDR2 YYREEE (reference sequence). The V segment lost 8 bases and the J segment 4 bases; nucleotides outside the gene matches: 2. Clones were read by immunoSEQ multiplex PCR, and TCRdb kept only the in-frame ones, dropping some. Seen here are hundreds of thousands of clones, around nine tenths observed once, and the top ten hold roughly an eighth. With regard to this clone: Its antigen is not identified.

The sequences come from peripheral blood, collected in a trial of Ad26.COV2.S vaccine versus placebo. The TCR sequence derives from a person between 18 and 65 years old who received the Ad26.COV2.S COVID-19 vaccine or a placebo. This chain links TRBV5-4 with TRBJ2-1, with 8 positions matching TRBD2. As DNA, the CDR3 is TGTGCCAGTAGCGGGAATTACAATGAGCAGTTCTTC. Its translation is CASSGNYNEQFF.